These 9 T cell receptor beta chains came from one sample sequenced in a study of early T cells in non-severe SARS-CoV-2 infection. In TCRdb, the 5' RACE reads were re-called with MiXCR into one record per CDR3 protein. The table records 90,000 to 130,000 distinct CDR3 sequences, 12% of them present only once. Sequencing was carried out using whole blood. The source of these receptors is an adult who was a healthcare worker with PCR-confirmed SARS-CoV-2 infection or an uninfected control (not recorded which).

This clonotype was seen many times. The chain employs TRBV14 and TRBJ1-3; D gene uncertain. This CDR3 comprises 19 residues. Deletions cut 0 bases from V and 0 bases from J, with 18 bases between. The germline V gene has CDR1 SGHDN and CDR2 FVKESK. The CDR3 DNA is TGTGCCAGCAGCCAAGATCCCGTGTCGGCAGGCCACTCTGGAAACACCATATATTTT. It yields the protein CASSQDPVSAGHSGNTIYF.

This clonotype has ten or more counts. The chain links TRBV2 to TRBJ2-7, with a weak D call TRBD1 (6 bases). The CDR3 is made up of 15 amino acids. V lost 4 bases and J lost 3, with 16 bases in between. Germline V gene lookup returns CDR1 SNHLY and CDR2 FYNNEI. As DNA, the CDR3 is TGTGCCAGCAGTGGACCCGGGACAAACCACTACGAGCAGTACTTC. It codes for CASSGPGTNHYEQYF.

This chain uses TRBV30 with TRBJ2-1; D gene unclear. This CDR3 comprises 13 residues. V was trimmed by 3 bases and J by 6 bases, leaving 12 bases between them. Germline values: CDR1 GTSNPN, CDR2 SVGIG (reference sequence). The CDR3 here is CAWSEEVGNEQFF. CDR3 nucleotide sequence: TGTGCCTGGAGCGAGGAAGTAGGCAATGAGCAGTTCTTC. Based on the CDR3 plus reference TRBV30 and TRBJ2-1, the full variable domain is SQTIHQWPATLVQPVGSPLSLECTVEGTSNPNLYWYRQAAGRGLQLLFYSVGIGQISSEVPQNLSASRPQDRQFILSSKKLLLSDSGFYLCAWSEEVGNEQFFGPGTRLTVL.

This clonotype was counted many times. The chain has TRBV10-2 and TRBJ2-7, with 8 bases identical to TRBD1. Germline values: CDR1 WSHSY, CDR2 SAAADI. V gave up 6 bases and J gave up 3 bases; unmatched junction bases: 7. There are 14 residues in the CDR3. This CDR3 reads CASRLTGDVYEQYF. The CDR3 coding sequence is TGCGCCAGCAGATTGACAGGGGACGTCTACGAGCAGTACTTC.

There are many counts of this clonotype. V is TRBV20-1 and J is TRBJ2-1; 7 bases are a match to TRBD2. This CDR3 region has 15 residues. Germline V CDR1 and CDR2: DFQATT, SNEGSKA (reference sequence). V lost 6 bases and J lost 5; bases outside the gene matches: 13. The CDR3 loop reads CSAEDGAGANNEQFF. In DNA, the CDR3 is TGCAGTGCCGAAGACGGGGCGGGAGCCAACAATGAGCAGTTCTTC.

This clonotype was counted ten times or more. The chain couples TRBV5-5 to TRBJ2-3; D not resolved. Trimming left V 0 bases short and J 4 bases short, with 12 bases between. CDR3 length equals 15 residues. The germline gives CDR1 SGHKS, CDR2 YYEKEE (reference sequence). Here the CDR3 DNA reads TGTGCCAGCAGCTTGGATGGGGTCCCACCAGATACGCAGTATTTT. Amino acid sequence: CASSLDGVPPDTQYF.

This clonotype has a single count. Compared with germline, one end of the junction differs, possibly owing to a read error. This sequence joins TRBV4-2 and TRBJ1-4; 7 bases map to TRBD1. There are 15 residues in the CDR3. Germline V gives CDR1 LGHNA, CDR2 YNFKEQ. The CDR3 loop is CVSSQDPGGVEKLFF. The DNA for the CDR3 is TGTGTCAGCAGCCAAGATCCAGGGGGGGTTGAAAAACTGTTTTTT.

The table lists this clonotype with a few counts. This chain connects TRBV4-1 to TRBJ2-7, with D possibly matching TRBD2 (6 bases). V dropped 3 bases and J dropped 2 bases, with 14 bases sitting between them. The germline gives CDR1 MGHRA, CDR2 YSYEKL. The CDR3 covers 15 residues. The CDR3 bases are TGCGCCAGCAGCCAGATACCAGCGGGTGCCTACGAGCAGTACTTC. Translation gives CASSQIPAGAYEQYF.

This clonotype was counted many times. This chain joins TRBV29-1 and TRBJ2-1, with D possibly matching TRBD1 (6 bases). Germline CDR1 SQVTM, CDR2 ANQGSEA. V lost 7 bases to trimming and J lost 13 bases, with 14 bases between them. There are 10 residues in the CDR3. This CDR3 is CSADSGVQFF. For the CDR3, the DNA is TGCAGCGCGGACAGCGGTGTACAGTTCTTC.